This T cell receptor (beta chain) stems from a study of cytotoxic CD8 clonotypes in ibrutinib-treated CLL. The germline V gene encodes CDR1 MNHEY and CDR2 SMNVEV (reference sequence). CDR3 length: 14 amino acids. Trimming took 6 bases from V and 5 from J, leaving 16 bases between them. As concerns this clone: The antigen remains unidentified.

Study results and limitations: The study found public clonotypes uncommon, contracting or stable on treatment.

Data came from immunoSEQ multiplex PCR; TCRdb stores just in-frame clones and leaves some out. The sample consists of 15,000 to 20,000 clones, 70% to 90% of them appearing once. The chain joins TRBV27 to TRBJ1-2, with no clear D. This receptor was obtained from a human donor with chronic lymphocytic leukemia. The sample consisted of PBMCs, taken before ibrutinib treatment. CDR3 protein: CASSPGRNNYGYTF. CDR3 nucleotide sequence: TGTGCCAGCAGCCCAGGACGGAACAATTATGGCTACACCTTC.